The 23 T cell receptor beta chains below all came from one sample that was sequenced in a study of CD8+ T cells in alopecia areata. cDNA reverse transcribed from extracted RNA served as the sequencing template. TCRdb keeps only in-frame clones here, not all; method: immunoSEQ multiplex PCR. The sample has 100,000 to 150,000 clones, approximately 47% seen once. The material sequenced was NKG2D-low CD8+ T cells sorted from blood. The receptors here all came from a human donor with alopecia areata.

As regards this clone: Distinct nucleotide sequences in the sample also encode this CDR3. The V and J genes are TRBV29-1 and TRBJ2-7, with 11 bases fitting TRBD1. Unmatched junction bases numbered 2, after V lost 7 bases and J lost 3 bases. Germline-derived CDR1 and CDR2 are SQVTM and ANQGSEA. The CDR3 sequence is 12 residues long. CDR3 in amino acids: CSAGTGGYEQYF. The CDR3 nucleotides read TGCAGCGCAGGGACAGGGGGCTACGAGCAGTACTTC.

V gene TRBV23-1 combines with J gene TRBJ2-3; possibly TRBD2 for D (5 bases). TRBV23-1 is treated as an ORF (open reading frame) with a function not yet certain. V was clipped by 3 bases and J by 3 bases, with 22 bases between them. CDR3 length: 18 amino acids. CDR3: CASSQRRGKVVRTDTQYF. The CDR3 DNA is TGCGCCAGCAGTCAGAGAAGAGGGAAAGTAGTCAGAACAGATACGCAGTATTTT.

The DNA of the CDR3 is TGTGCCAGCCGAATGACAGGGATGAACACTGAAGCTTTCTTT. It yields the protein CASRMTGMNTEAFF. V is TRBV2 and J is TRBJ1-1, with TRBD1 matching over 7 bases. With V trimmed by 8 bases and J by 0 bases, 6 bases remained unmatched. Germline V lookup: CDR1 SNHLY, CDR2 FYNNEI. The CDR3 is made up of 14 amino acids.

The chain employs TRBV27 and TRBJ1-2, with 10 nucleotides matching TRBD1. Trimming removed 5 bases from V and 5 bases from J; junction bases left unmatched: 5. Germline V gene lookup returns CDR1 MNHEY and CDR2 SMNVEV (reference sequence). CDR3 size: 14 residues. This CDR3 reads CASSPWTGGYGYTF. The DNA for the CDR3 is TGTGCCAGCAGTCCCTGGACAGGGGGATATGGCTACACCTTC.

This clone occurred a few times. CDR3 loop: CASSDLAGVETQYF. The CDR3 DNA reads TGCGCCAGCAGTGACCTAGCGGGGGTAGAGACCCAGTACTTC. The chain joins TRBV10-1 to TRBJ2-5; TRBD2 aligns across 10 bases. V shed 3 bases and J 4 bases; nucleotides not matched to a gene: 2. The CDR3 runs to 14 residues. Germline V lookup: CDR1 WNHNN, CDR2 SYGVQD (reference sequence).

This clone was counted between two and nine times. The rearrangement joins TRBV29-1 to TRBJ2-1, with D perhaps TRBD2 (6 bases). CDR1 and CDR2 (germline): SQVTM, ANQGSEA. CDR3 length: 15 residues. V dropped 1 base and J dropped 0 bases, with 10 bases sitting between them. The chain's CDR3 is CSVEGEEDSYNEQFF. Here the CDR3 DNA reads TGCAGCGTTGAAGGGGAGGAAGACTCCTACAATGAGCAGTTCTTC.

In its sample, this clone was seen a few times. The chain is built from TRBV29-1 and TRBJ2-2; D is ambiguous. The CDR3 has 13 amino acids. Trimming removed 1 base from V and 6 bases from J, with 9 bases in between. Germline V gene lookup returns CDR1 SQVTM and CDR2 ANQGSEA. The CDR3 protein is CSVEALSSGELFF. In DNA form, the CDR3 reads TGCAGCGTTGAAGCATTAAGTTCCGGGGAGCTGTTTTTT.

The chain links TRBV2 to TRBJ2-1; the match to TRBD1 covers 9 bases. J lost 11 bases, V lost 3 bases, and 8 bases had no gene match. CDR1 is SNHLY, CDR2 FYNNEI, per germline. This CDR3 comprises 14 residues. This CDR3 is CASSDMGTGSQQFF. The CDR3 DNA reads TGTGCCAGCAGTGATATGGGGACAGGGTCACAGCAGTTCTTC. The full variable domain, its missing parts supplied by reference TRBV2 and TRBJ2-1, is EPEVTQTPSHQVTQMGQEVILRCVPISNHLYFYWYRQILGQKVEFLVSFYNNEISEKSEIFDDQFSVERPDGSNFTLKIRSTKLEDSAMYFCASSDMGTGSQQFFGPGTRLTVL.

This clone was seen a handful of times. The chain carries TRBV28 and TRBJ2-3; the D is unclear. This CDR3 has 12 amino acids. Trimming removed 9 bases at V and 0 bases at J, with 7 bases between. Germline values: CDR1 MDHEN, CDR2 SYDVKM. CDR3 sequence: CASHDSTDTQYF. The CDR3 DNA follows: TGTGCCAGTCATGACAGCACAGATACGCAGTATTTT.

V is TRBV2 and J is TRBJ2-7; D unclear. The V end was cut by 7 bases, the J end by 2 bases, with 15 bases between. This CDR3 is 14 amino acids long. The germline V gene encodes CDR1 SNHLY and CDR2 FYNNEI. CDR3 residues: CASTLEVPAYEQYF. CDR3 in DNA: TGTGCCAGCACCTTGGAAGTCCCGGCCTACGAGCAGTACTTC.

The V call is TRBV29-1, the J call TRBJ2-1; 11 bases are shared with TRBD2. V lost 5 bases to trimming and J lost 2 bases; unmatched junction nucleotides: 2. Germline V gene lookup returns CDR1 SQVTM and CDR2 ANQGSEA. CDR3 length: 14 amino acids. Written as DNA, the CDR3 is TGCAGCGTTACTAGCGGGGGACCCTACAATGAGCAGTTCTTC. Translating gives CSVTSGGPYNEQFF.

The chain uses TRBV4-2 and TRBJ2-1; a possible D gene is TRBD2 (5 bases). Germline CDR1 is LGHNA and CDR2 is YNFKEQ. This CDR3 contains 12 residues. V lost 1 base to trimming and J lost 10 bases, with 8 bases between them. The CDR3 DNA is TGTGCCAGCAGCCAAGTCAGCGGAGAGCAGTTCTTC. It translates to CASSQVSGEQFF.

This clone showed up just a few times. V gene TRBV2 combines with J gene TRBJ2-5; D not resolved. Trimming stripped 3 bases from V and 0 bases from J, with 5 bases between. Germline V CDR1 and CDR2: SNHLY, FYNNEI. This CDR3 comprises 13 residues. CDR3 nucleotide sequence: TGTGCCAGCAGTGACGAAAACCAAGAGACCCAGTACTTC. It codes for CASSDENQETQYF.

This clone turned up a few times. The V call is TRBV6-5, the J call TRBJ2-5; D gene unclear. This CDR3 region has 13 residues. V was pared by 4 bases and J by 2 bases, with 8 bases between. Germline CDR1 MNHEY, CDR2 SVGAGI. The CDR3 reads CASSSEEQETQYF. As DNA, the CDR3 is TGTGCCAGCAGTTCCGAGGAGCAAGAGACCCAGTACTTC.

The J gene is TRBJ2-1, the V gene TRBV28; a weak D match, TRBD2 (5 bases). Germline CDR1 and CDR2: MDHEN and SYDVKM. V was pared by 3 bases and J by 4 bases, with 7 bases between. This CDR3 region has 13 residues. CDR3 DNA sequence: TGTGCCAGCAGTTTTACGGGGTACAATGAGCAGTTCTTC. Its translation: CASSFTGYNEQFF. Supplemented by reference TRBV28 and TRBJ2-1, the full variable domain reads DVKVTQSSRYLVKRTGEKVFLECVQDMDHENMFWYRQDPGLGLRLIYFSYDVKMKEKGDIPEGYSVSREKKERFSLILESASTNQTSMYLCASSFTGYNEQFFGPGTRLTVL.

This clone was picked up one time. The DNA of the CDR3 is TGCAGCGTTACGCACTCCTACGAGCAGTACTTC. Encoded protein: CSVTHSYEQYF. This chain uses TRBV29-1 with TRBJ2-7; D unresolved. This CDR3 has 11 amino acids. CDR1 SQVTM and CDR2 ANQGSEA come from the germline V gene. Deletions cut 5 bases from V and 0 bases from J, with 5 bases between.

As DNA, the CDR3 is TGTGCCAGCAACAGCGGGAGGGCCGGGGAGACCCAGTACTTC. This encodes CASNSGRAGETQYF. This chain uses TRBV9 with TRBJ2-5; 10 bases are a match to TRBD2. The CDR3 spans 14 residues. The trim removed 6 bases at V and 5 bases at J, leaving 7 bases unmatched. Germline V CDR1 and CDR2: SGDLS, YYNGEE.

The chain recombines TRBV29-1 with TRBJ2-7; no reliable D call. Germline V lookup: CDR1 SQVTM, CDR2 ANQGSEA. The CDR3 extends over 13 amino acids. The V gene lost 5 bases and the J gene lost 0 bases, with 11 bases spanning the gap. CDR3 bases: TGCAGCGTTCTCACGGCAGGCTCCTACGAGCAGTACTTC. It specifies CSVLTAGSYEQYF.

This rearrangement joins TRBV7-2 to TRBJ2-1; a possible D gene is TRBD2 (7 bases). Trimming took off 6 bases at V and 3 bases at J, with 15 bases between the two ends. In germline, CDR1 is SGHTA, CDR2 FQGNSA. The CDR3 loop spans 15 amino acids. The CDR3 region has the DNA TGTGCCAGCAGACCCCAGGGAGGGGGCTACAATGAGCAGTTCTTC. Protein sequence: CASRPQGGGYNEQFF.

Only a few counts were recorded for this clone. This chain's CDR3 is CSVEGTSGGTQETQYF. The CDR3 DNA sequence: TGCAGCGTTGAGGGGACTAGCGGGGGCACACAAGAGACCCAGTACTTC. J is TRBJ2-5 and V is TRBV29-1; 14 nucleotides align to TRBD2. This CDR3 contains 16 residues. Germline V gene lookup returns CDR1 SQVTM and CDR2 ANQGSEA. Unmatched junction bases numbered 5, after V lost 3 bases and J lost 2 bases.

This clone was picked up a small number of times. The genes are TRBV29-1 and TRBJ2-5; the match to TRBD2 covers 9 bases. CDR1 SQVTM and CDR2 ANQGSEA come from the germline V gene. This CDR3 contains 13 residues. Unmatched junction bases numbered 3, after V lost 4 bases and J lost 3 bases. This CDR3 reads CSVVAGAEETQYF. For the CDR3, the DNA is TGCAGCGTTGTAGCGGGAGCGGAAGAGACCCAGTACTTC.

This chain connects TRBV27 to TRBJ2-5; 7 bases match TRBD2. This CDR3 comprises 15 residues. Unmatched junction bases numbered 11, after V lost 5 bases and J lost 5 bases. The germline CDR1 and CDR2 sequences are MNHEY and SMNVEV (reference sequence). CDR3 DNA sequence: TGTGCCAGCAGTCTTACTCCGGGGGGAGGGGAGACCCAGTACTTC. This gives the protein CASSLTPGGGETQYF.

This clone was detected only a few times. This chain connects TRBV11-2 to TRBJ2-1; 9 bases map to TRBD2. Germline V gene data show CDR1 as SGHAT and CDR2 as FQNNGV. V lost 2 bases, J lost 3 bases, and 5 bases stayed unmatched. CDR3 length: 16 amino acids. The CDR3: CASSLLLAGLYNEQFF. The CDR3 DNA sequence: TGTGCCAGCAGCTTACTACTAGCGGGCCTCTACAATGAGCAGTTCTTC.